Listed below are T cell receptor beta chains from one sample, sequenced in a study of blood T cells in healthy people across ages. TCRdb fed the 5' RACE reads into MiXCR, producing one record per CDR3 protein. This table holds roughly 1,800,000 distinct CDR3 sequences, 49% found once. The material sequenced was blood. These TCRs come from a woman aged 40 to 50 in good health. CDR3s include the opening cysteine and the closing phenylalanine or tryptophan. Fields, in order: D gene, J gene, clone size, V gene, CDR3 DNA, CDR3 protein. The D gene is left open where the match is weak. Clone size is shown for a subset of rows, as once, few, many or a class of expanded clone.

>-|TRBJ1-6|-|TRBV7-9
TGTGCCAGCAGCTTAGGTCGACAGGCTAATTCACCCCTCCACTTT
CASSLGRQANSPLHF
>TRBD1|TRBJ2-1|-|TRBV20-1
TGCAGTGCTGAGGACAGGGAAAGGTACAATGAGCAGTTCTTC
CSAEDRERYNEQFF
>TRBD1|TRBJ2-5|many|TRBV9
TGTGCCAGCAGCGTAGGCGTGGCAGGGGGACAAGAGACCCAGTACTTC
CASSVGVAGGQETQYF
>-|TRBJ1-1|-|TRBV4-2
TGTGCCAGCAGCCAAGTCACAGATGGGGCGACTGAAGCTTTCTTT
CASSQVTDGATEAFF
>TRBD1|TRBJ1-6|-|TRBV6-1
TGTGCCAGCAGTGAAACGGATCGGGACAGAGTTTCACCCCTCCACTTT
CASSETDRDRVSPLHF
>TRBD2|TRBJ2-4|-|TRBV7-2
TGTGCCAGCGGCTACCGGGGGGAGCCAAACATTCAGTACTTC
CASGYRGEPNIQYF
>-|TRBJ1-2|-|TRBV15
TGTGCCACCAGCAGAGAAGGGGTGGGGGACTATGGCCACACCTTC
CATSREGVGDYGHTF
>-|TRBJ1-2|few|TRBV20-1
TGCAGTGCTAGCCCCAGAGAGGGCTACACCTTC
CSASPREGYTF
>-|TRBJ2-6|-|TRBV7-3
TGTGCCAGCCTTTATCAGTTCAGGGGACCCTCTGGGGCCAACGTCCTGACTTTC
CASLYQFRGPSGANVLTF
>-|TRBJ2-1|few|TRBV12-3/TRBV12-4
TGTGCCAGCAGCCTCAACACGGGGGTTCGCAATGAGCAGTTCTTC
CASSLNTGVRNEQFF
>-|TRBJ2-3|once|TRBV18
TGTGCCAGCTCACCACTAGCCCCCGGACCCCATGCTAGCACAGATACGCAGTATTTT
CASSPLAPGPHASTDTQYF
>-|TRBJ2-3|-|TRBV20-1
TGCAGTGCTGATTATGGCGATACGCAGTATTTT
CSADYGDTQYF
>-|TRBJ2-7|few|TRBV2
TGTGCCAGCAGTGAACCGGAGGTCTCCTACGAGCAGTACTTC
CASSEPEVSYEQYF
>-|TRBJ2-7|-|TRBV7-2
TGTGCCAGCAGCAGGGGACGAGCGGAGACCTACGAGCAGTACTTC
CASSRGRAETYEQYF
>TRBD1|TRBJ1-6|once|TRBV2
TGTGCCAGCAGTGCCATACAGGGGGCCGCCTATATTTCACCCCTCCACTTT
CASSAIQGAAYISPLHF
>-|TRBJ1-6|few|TRBV4-3
TGCGCCAGCAGCCGCCAACTGGGGACGGGGGGTTATGGGGCCCTCCACTTT
CASSRQLGTGGYGALHF
>-|TRBJ1-2|few|TRBV7-2
TGTGCCAGCAGCTCTACAGGGTCTAGCTACACCTTC
CASSSTGSSYTF
>-|TRBJ2-1|-|TRBV9
TGTGCCAGCAGCGGGAGACTAACCGGGAACTACAATGAGCAGTTCTTC
CASSGRLTGNYNEQFF
>-|TRBJ2-6|-|TRBV28
TGTGCCAGCAGTACCACAGAGTTCATTAGGTCTGGGGCCAACGTCCTGACTTTC
CASSTTEFIRSGANVLTF
>-|TRBJ2-1|once|TRBV7-9
TGTGCCAGCAGCTTACGGGACAACGTCCATGAGCAGTTCTTC
CASSLRDNVHEQFF
>TRBD1|TRBJ2-7|many|TRBV5-1
TGCGCCAGCAGCTCGGACAGGGTTGGGTACGAGCAGTACTTC
CASSSDRVGYEQYF
>TRBD2|TRBJ2-5|-|TRBV7-7
TGTGCTAGCAGCTTCGCCGGGACTAGGCAAGAGACCCAGTACTTC
CASSFAGTRQETQYF
>-|TRBJ1-6|-|TRBV10-2
TGCGCCAGCAGTGGGCAGGAGTCGGCCTATAATTCACCCCTCCACTTT
CASSGQESAYNSPLHF
>-|TRBJ2-3|once|TRBV7-9
TGTGCCAGCAGCCCCTGGACAGCTTATCTCACAGATACGCAGTATTTT
CASSPWTAYLTDTQYF
>-|TRBJ2-7|-|TRBV6-1
TGTGCCAGCAGTGCTGAGGAGTCCTACGAGCAGTACTTC
CASSAEESYEQYF
>-|TRBJ2-3|-|TRBV20-1
TGCAGTGCGCCGGGAGTCTCACCCGCAGATACGCAGTATTTT
CSAPGVSPADTQYF
>-|TRBJ2-1|-|TRBV6-5
TGTGCCAGCAGTTACTCGATGTTTCAGAGCTCCTACAATGAGCAGTTCTTC
CASSYSMFQSSYNEQFF
>TRBD1|TRBJ1-5|-|TRBV5-6
TGTGCCAGCAGCCCCGGGACAGGGGTGCATCAGCCCCAGCATTTT
CASSPGTGVHQPQHF
>TRBD1|TRBJ2-1|-|TRBV27
TGTGCCAGCAGTCAAAGGGTTAGCCGAACAGGGGGAATCGGGCCCGATGAGCAGTTCTTC
CASSQRVSRTGGIGPDEQFF
>-|TRBJ2-7|-|TRBV2
TGTGCCAGCAGGTTCCTGGACAACTACGAGCAGTACTTC
CASRFLDNYEQYF
>TRBD1|TRBJ1-5|-|TRBV6-2/TRBV6-3
TGTGCCAGCAGTTACGTTCTGGGGACAGGGAGAAAGCCCCAGCATTTT
CASSYVLGTGRKPQHF
>TRBD2|TRBJ2-3|-|TRBV13
TGTGCCAGCAGCAAGAGGGGACTAGCGGGGGGCACAGATACGCAGTATTTT
CASSKRGLAGGTDTQYF
>-|TRBJ2-7|-|TRBV20-1
TGCAGTGCTGGAGAATTCGGTGGTACAGCGAGCTCCTACGAGCAGTACTTC
CSAGEFGGTASSYEQYF
>TRBD2|TRBJ2-3|-|TRBV5-6
TGTGCCAGCAGCTTGCGCACTAGCGGGACTAACACAGATACGCAGTATTTT
CASSLRTSGTNTDTQYF
>TRBD2|TRBJ2-5|-|TRBV7-2
TGTGCCAGCAGCCGGGACCTAGCGGGGGGGCAAGAGACCCAGTACTTC
CASSRDLAGGQETQYF
>-|TRBJ2-1|-|TRBV5-6
TGTGCCAGCAGCCCGAGTCTCACTTCTTACAATGAGCAGTTCTTC
CASSPSLTSYNEQFF
>-|TRBJ1-5|few|TRBV29-1
TGCAGCGTCGGGTCCGGGAGCAATCAGCCCCAGCATTTT
CSVGSGSNQPQHF
>-|TRBJ1-4|-|TRBV7-2
TGTGCCAGCAGCTACAGGGTTAGCGGGAATGAAAAACTGTTTTTT
CASSYRVSGNEKLFF
>-|TRBJ2-5|many|TRBV7-2
TGTGCCAGCAGCTTAGAACGGGGAGGGACCCAGTACTTC
CASSLERGGTQYF
>-|TRBJ2-3|-|TRBV3-1
TGTGCCAGCACCCAAAGGGACGCGCAGTATTTT
CASTQRDAQYF
>-|TRBJ2-1|-|TRBV5-5
TGTGCCAGCAGCTTGGGTACTAAGGGGGACTATGAGCAGTTCTTC
CASSLGTKGDYEQFF
>TRBD2|TRBJ2-1|-|TRBV27
TGTGCCAGCAGTTTAAGCCTAGCGGGGGGTTACAATGAGCAGTTCTTC
CASSLSLAGGYNEQFF
>TRBD1|TRBJ1-1|-|TRBV29-1
TGCAGCGTTGGGGACAGGTATGCTTTCTTT
CSVGDRYAFF
>TRBD1|TRBJ1-1|few|TRBV20-1
TGCAGTGCTAGTGTAGACAGGGGCACTGAAGCTTTCTTT
CSASVDRGTEAFF
>-|TRBJ2-4|once|TRBV5-1
TGCGCCAGCAGCTTGGACGGGGGCTACTCCAAAATAGCCAAAAACATTCAGTACTTC
CASSLDGGYSKIAKNIQYF
>TRBD2|TRBJ2-1|-|TRBV12-3/TRBV12-4
TGTGCCAGCAGCCCGGGACTAGTCGTCCGAAATGAGCAGTTCTTC
CASSPGLVVRNEQFF
>-|TRBJ2-7|-|TRBV5-1
TGCGCCAGCAGCTTGGAATCGGGGGTACTCTACGAGCAGTACTTC
CASSLESGVLYEQYF
>TRBD2|TRBJ2-3|-|TRBV28
TGTGCCAGCAGTTTTACTAGCGGGGGGCCCGTATATACGCAGTATTTT
CASSFTSGGPVYTQYF
>-|TRBJ2-5|-|TRBV24-1
TGTGCCACCAGTGTGGGGGGGCCCCAAGAGACCCAGTACTTC
CATSVGGPQETQYF
>TRBD2|TRBJ2-1|-|TRBV9
TGTGCCAGCAGCGCTAGCGGGGGGGAGTACAATGAGCAGTTCTTC
CASSASGGEYNEQFF
>-|TRBJ2-1|-|TRBV4-3
TGCGCCAGCAGCCCCGCTCGTGGGGGGCGCAGGCAGTTCTTC
CASSPARGGRRQFF
>-|TRBJ2-5|-|TRBV7-9
TGTGCCAGCACTAATCAAGAGACCCAGTACTTC
CASTNQETQYF
>-|TRBJ2-7|few|TRBV18
TGTGCCAGCTCACCTCGACAGTACGAGCAGTACTTC
CASSPRQYEQYF